These 5 T cell receptor beta chains were sequenced from one sample in a study of identical twins. TCRdb re-called the 5' RACE reads with MiXCR, one entry per CDR3 protein. Of 200,000 to 300,000 distinct CDR3 sequences in the sample, roughly a tenth were seen once. The sequencing sample was made of memory T cells sorted from blood. Every receptor here comes from a man between 45 and 60 years old in good health.

The table lists this clonotype with many counts. V is TRBV5-1 and J is TRBJ2-4, with unresolved D. V was shortened by 5 bases and J by 7 bases, with 19 bases between the two germline ends. The CDR3 runs to 15 residues. Germline V gives CDR1 SGHRS, CDR2 YFSETQ. Written as DNA, the CDR3 is TGCGCCAGCAGAGCGTTAGGGCCCCAAAAGAACATTCAGTACTTC. Protein: CASRALGPQKNIQYF.

This clonotype occurred many times. The chain joins TRBV13 to TRBJ2-1; 13 nucleotides line up with TRBD2. The CDR3 has 17 residues. The V gene's germline CDR1 is PRHDT and CDR2 FYEKMQ (reference sequence). The trim removed 1 base at V and 8 bases at J, leaving 8 bases unmatched. The CDR3 spells CASSLATSGRALDEQFF. Here the CDR3 DNA reads TGTGCCAGCAGCTTAGCTACTAGCGGGAGGGCCTTGGATGAGCAGTTCTTC.

Many counts were recorded for this clonotype. This rearrangement joins TRBV3-1 to TRBJ1-3, with TRBD1 matching 7 bases. Germline V gives CDR1 LGHDT, CDR2 YNNKEL (reference sequence). After removal of 1 base from V and 4 bases from J, the junction contained 4 bases not matched to a gene. The CDR3 contains 15 residues. The CDR3 loop is CASSQGTGGGNTIYF. In DNA form, the CDR3 reads TGTGCCAGCAGCCAAGGGACAGGAGGAGGAAACACCATATATTTT.

This clonotype came up many times. The chain joins TRBV12-3 or TRBV12-4 to TRBJ2-1; D remains ambiguous. CDR3 length: 15 residues. V was cut by 3 bases and J by 2 bases, with 11 bases left in between. CDR3 sequence: CASSFFLGTYNEQFF. CDR3 DNA: TGTGCCAGCAGTTTTTTCCTTGGCACCTACAATGAGCAGTTCTTC.

The genes are TRBV5-1 and TRBJ2-3; D possibly corresponds to TRBD1 (5 bases). V shed 3 bases and J shed 4 bases, with 15 bases lying between them. The CDR3 is 15 residues long. Germline lookup yields CDR1 SGHRS and CDR2 YFSETQ. CDR3 in DNA: TGCGCCAGCAGCTCCATGGGGCAGGGATCAGATACGCAGTATTTT. Translation: CASSSMGQGSDTQYF.